This TCR beta chain appears in the sequencing data of a study of T cell responses to AZD1222 COVID-19 vaccine. Worth noting for this clone: The antigen remains unidentified.

Notes on the study in general: Mapped onto spike, vaccine-associated CD4 TCRs spanned it and were dominant at 160-218 and 743-854. The study identified only five to seven AZD1222 recipients as seropositive at baseline.

Germline CDR1 is GTSNPN and CDR2 is SVGIG (reference sequence). The CDR3 runs 11 residues. V was clipped by 0 bases and J by 3 bases, with 3 bases between them. TCRdb's table, derived via immunoSEQ multiplex PCR, lists solely in-frame clones and lacks some. This sample has under 150,000 clones, with roughly 88% found just once. This receptor was obtained from an adult in good health. This material consisted of peripheral blood, taken on day 0 of MenACWY control vaccination. The chain couples TRBV30 to TRBJ2-7; the D is unclear. The DNA of the CDR3 is TGTGCCTGGAGTGTACGCTACGAGCAGTACTTC. Encoded protein: CAWSVRYEQYF.